This entry concerns a single T cell receptor (beta chain). CDR1 is ENHRY and CDR2 is SYGVKD in the germline V gene. This CDR3 has 14 amino acids. Trimming left V 7 bases short and J 6 bases short, with 17 bases between. This sample is drawn from a study of blood T cell repertoires in COVID-19. Clones were sequenced by immunoSEQ multiplex PCR, and TCRdb holds only the in-frame ones, with some missing. The profile covers approximately 260,000 clones, with around nine tenths appearing a single time and about 9.4% taken by the ten largest. Sequenced material: peripheral blood. This TCR was sampled from a woman between 70 and 85 years old with COVID-19, enrolled during active disease. This chain joins TRBV10-3 and TRBJ2-3; possible D gene TRBD1, 5 bases. The CDR3 loop reads CAITSRGLGDTQYF. The CDR3 nucleotides read TGTGCCATCACCTCAAGGGGTCTTGGGGATACGCAGTATTTT.